This T cell receptor (beta chain) was sequenced in a study of identical twins. With template switching, a universal primer site was added, and the cDNA carried unique molecular identifiers. MiXCR, run by TCRdb on the 5' RACE reads, gives a single entry per CDR3 protein. The sample has approximately 670,000 distinct CDR3 sequences, over 5% seen once; the top ten hold 1.5% to 2%. Germline values: CDR1 DFQATT, CDR2 SNEGSKA (reference sequence). There are 10 residues in the CDR3. The ends were cut back, 3 bases at V and 10 bases at J, with 7 bases in the middle. Broader study findings: Beta out-of-frame twin sharing showed a weaker excess.

This clonotype was observed many times. The antigen remains unidentified. The sequenced sample consisted of naive T cells sorted from blood. The receptor was isolated from a young man in good health. The J gene is TRBJ2-1, the V gene TRBV20-1; D unresolved. CDR3 nucleotides: TGCAGTGCTAGTTACGGAGAGCAGTTCTTC. It translates to CSASYGEQFF.